These 26 T cell receptor beta chains share one sample of origin, sequenced in a study of PD-1 blockade in classical Hodgkin lymphoma. Libraries were prepared by immunoSEQ multiplex PCR; TCRdb keeps only in-frame clonotypes and omits some of them. The sample has 10,000 to 15,000 clones; 88% are singletons. Time point given: cycle 4 day 1 (C4D1), after less than seven weeks of nivolumab. Patients all relapsed after autologous stem cell transplantation, and there was variation in brentuximab vedotin exposure. Starting with thawed PBMCs, CD4+ T cells were purified by magnetic negative selection. The specimen was CD4+ T cells from blood, collected before the fourth cycle of nivolumab. These receptors were taken from a human donor with classical Hodgkin lymphoma.

Comment on this clone: Distinct nucleotide sequences in the sample also encode this CDR3. This chain uses TRBV5-1 with TRBJ2-5; a weak D match, TRBD2 (5 bases). This CDR3 is 13 amino acids long. V was clipped by 0 bases and J by 5 bases, with 8 bases between them. The germline V gene has CDR1 SGHRS and CDR2 YFSETQ. CDR3 nucleotides: TGCGCCAGCAGCTTGGGAGGGCTGGAGACCCAGTACTTC. Its translation is CASSLGGLETQYF.

The rearrangement uses TRBV28 and TRBJ2-4; D uncertain. Germline assignment: CDR1 MDHEN and CDR2 SYDVKM. CDR3 length equals 13 residues. Trimming stripped 1 base from V and 7 bases from J, with 8 bases between. Written as DNA, the CDR3 is TGTGCCAGCAGTTTATACGTCGGTAACATTCAGTACTTC. Translated: CASSLYVGNIQYF.

J is TRBJ2-7 and V is TRBV5-1; 8 positions agree with TRBD2. The CDR3 is 17 amino acids. The germline V gene encodes CDR1 SGHRS and CDR2 YFSETQ. The J segment lost 6 bases and the V segment lost 0 bases, leaving 14 bases of the junction unmatched. The CDR3 coding sequence is TGCGCCAGCAGCTTGGAAGGGACTAGAAGACGTTTGGGCGAGCAGTACTTC. Translation: CASSLEGTRRRLGEQYF.

V is TRBV5-1 and J is TRBJ2-7; D remains unclear. The CDR3 has 13 residues. V was cut by 4 bases and J by 4 bases, with 12 bases left in between. Germline CDR1 is SGHRS and CDR2 is YFSETQ. The CDR3 bases are TGCGCCAGCAGCCTGGAGACCGATTACGAGCAGTACTTC. It yields the protein CASSLETDYEQYF.

The chain is built from TRBV5-1 and TRBJ2-3; D is unresolved. Trimming removed 0 bases at V and 7 bases at J, with 9 bases between. Germline CDR1 is SGHRS and CDR2 is YFSETQ. The CDR3 is 13 amino acids. The CDR3 reads CASSLVLSNTQYF. DNA for the CDR3: TGCGCCAGCAGCTTGGTCCTGTCAAATACGCAGTATTTT. The whole variable domain, filled in from reference TRBV5-1 and TRBJ2-3, reads KAGVTQTPRYLIKTRGQQVTLSCSPISGHRSVSWYQQTPGQGLQFLFEYFSETQRNKGNFPGRFSGRQFSNSRSEMNVSTLELGDSALYLCASSLVLSNTQYFGPGTRLTVL.

V and J are TRBV6-1 and TRBJ1-5; D is unclear. Germline CDR1 reads MNHNS; CDR2 reads SASEGT. This CDR3 spans 14 amino acids. V was trimmed by 11 bases and J by 3 bases, leaving 17 bases between them. CDR3 loop: CASRGETINQPQHF. CDR3 nucleotide sequence: TGTGCCTCGCGAGGAGAGACGATCAATCAGCCCCAGCATTTT.

The CDR3 region has the DNA TGTGCCACCCTGGGGGGGGCGAGATGGGCTATTGAGCAGTTCTTC. Protein: CATLGGARWAIEQFF. The chain joins TRBV28 to TRBJ2-1; TRBD2 might be the D (7 bases). Per germline, CDR1 MDHEN and CDR2 SYDVKM. V was pared by 10 bases and J by 9 bases, with 25 bases between. The CDR3 runs 15 residues. The variable domain in full, completed from reference TRBV28 and TRBJ2-1, reads DVKVTQSSRYLVKRTGEKVFLECVQDMDHENMFWYRQDPGLGLRLIYFSYDVKMKEKGDIPEGYSVSREKKERFSLILESASTNQTSMYLCATLGGARWAIEQFFGPGTRLTVL.

This chain connects TRBV28 to TRBJ1-4; a weak D match, TRBD1 (6 bases). Germline V gives CDR1 MDHEN, CDR2 SYDVKM. The CDR3 length is 15 residues. Trimming pared 5 bases from V and 7 bases from J, leaving 17 bases between. The CDR3 region has the DNA TGTGCCAGCAGTCTTGAACAGGGCATAGGTGAAAAACTGTTTTTT. Encoded protein: CASSLEQGIGEKLFF.

This clone has more than one count but fewer than ten. This chain connects TRBV13 to TRBJ1-2; 11 nucleotides line up with TRBD1. This CDR3 comprises 13 residues. J was trimmed by 6 bases and V by 4 bases; bases with no gene match: 1. CDR1 and CDR2 (germline): PRHDT, FYEKMQ (reference sequence). CDR3 in DNA: TGTGCCAGCAGCTCGGACAGGGGGCATGGCTACACCTTC. Translation gives CASSSDRGHGYTF. The full variable domain, completed using reference TRBV13 and TRBJ1-2, is AAGVIQSPRHLIKEKRETATLKCYPIPRHDTVYWYQQGPGQDPQFLISFYEKMQSDKGSIPDRFSAQQFSDYHSELNMSSLELGDSALYFCASSSDRGHGYTFGSGTRLTVV.

The rearrangement uses TRBV28 and TRBJ1-5; D possibly corresponds to TRBD1 (5 bases). V was pared by 4 bases and J by 6 bases, with 13 bases between. Germline V lookup: CDR1 MDHEN, CDR2 SYDVKM. This CDR3 has 14 residues. CDR3 in amino acids: CASSSDGAFQPQHF. The CDR3 coding sequence is TGTGCCAGCAGTTCGGACGGGGCCTTTCAGCCCCAGCATTTT. Full variable domain (missing parts from reference TRBV28 and TRBJ1-5): DVKVTQSSRYLVKRTGEKVFLECVQDMDHENMFWYRQDPGLGLRLIYFSYDVKMKEKGDIPEGYSVSREKKERFSLILESASTNQTSMYLCASSSDGAFQPQHFGDGTRLSIL.

This clone was detected only a few times. The V gene is TRBV21-1, the J gene TRBJ2-5; the table's D call, TRBD2, has no DNA check behind it. TRBV21-1 corresponds to a pseudogene. The CDR3 covers 14 residues. The CDR3 spells CASCLRGGLETQYF. The CDR3 DNA sequence: TGTGCCAGCTGCCTGCGGGGGGGACTTGAGACCCAGTACTTC.

The chain couples TRBV13 to TRBJ1-2, with D maybe TRBD1 (5 bases). V gave up 6 bases and J gave up 1 base, with 9 bases separating them. Per the germline V gene, CDR1 is PRHDT and CDR2 is FYEKMQ (reference sequence). This CDR3 spans 13 amino acids. DNA of the CDR3: TGTGCCAGCAGAATCGGGGGTAACTATGGCTACACCTTC. It encodes CASRIGGNYGYTF.

CDR3 DNA sequence: TGTGCCTGGAGTGTACGCCCGGGACTGACCTCTGGAAACACCATATATTTT. This sequence encodes CAWSVRPGLTSGNTIYF. The rearrangement joins TRBV30 to TRBJ1-3; D may be TRBD1 (5 bases). In germline, CDR1 is GTSNPN, CDR2 SVGIG (reference sequence). The ends were cut back, 0 bases at V and 0 bases at J, with 15 bases in the middle. CDR3 size: 17 residues.

The chain carries TRBV5-1 and TRBJ2-2, with 11 bases matching TRBD1. V dropped 4 bases and J dropped 6; count of bases not matched to a gene: 5. The CDR3 length is 15 residues. The germline V gene has CDR1 SGHRS and CDR2 YFSETQ. CDR3 amino acids: CASSLRTGGSGELFF. CDR3 nucleotides: TGCGCCAGCAGCCTCCGGACAGGGGGCTCCGGGGAGCTGTTTTTT. Complete variable domain (other parts from reference TRBV5-1 and TRBJ2-2): KAGVTQTPRYLIKTRGQQVTLSCSPISGHRSVSWYQQTPGQGLQFLFEYFSETQRNKGNFPGRFSGRQFSNSRSEMNVSTLELGDSALYLCASSLRTGGSGELFFGEGSRLTVL.

This chain joins TRBV19 and TRBJ1-2; 7 bases fit TRBD1. CDR1 and CDR2 (germline): LNHDA, SQIVND (reference sequence). The CDR3 is made up of 14 amino acids. Losses at the gene ends were 2 bases for V and 6 bases for J; bases not matched to a gene: 6. CDR3 nucleotides: TGTGCCAGTAGTATATACAGGGGCAGGGATGGCTACACCTTC. It codes for CASSIYRGRDGYTF.

The chain joins TRBV2 to TRBJ1-1; 7 positions agree with TRBD1. Germline trimming cut 5 bases from V and 3 bases from J; bases unmatched to any gene: 3. This CDR3 contains 13 residues. CDR1 is SNHLY, CDR2 FYNNEI, per germline. DNA of the CDR3: TGTGCCAGCAGTCAGGGGGTGTACACTGAAGCTTTCTTT. It is translated as CASSQGVYTEAFF.

This chain links TRBV27 with TRBJ1-1; D remains ambiguous. The ends were cut back, 5 bases at V and 4 bases at J, with 20 bases in the middle. This CDR3 region has 16 residues. Germline CDR1 is MNHEY and CDR2 is SMNVEV (reference sequence). DNA of the CDR3: TGTGCCAGCAGTCAGACCCGTCCGGGGTGGAGCACTGAAGCTTTCTTT. This translates into CASSQTRPGWSTEAFF.

This chain connects TRBV30 to TRBJ2-3; the D is unclear. V gave up 2 bases and J gave up 1 base, with 10 bases separating them. The CDR3 has 14 amino acids. The germline gives CDR1 GTSNPN, CDR2 SVGIG (reference sequence). CDR3 protein: CAWSTLPRTDTQYF. CDR3 coding DNA: TGTGCCTGGAGTACACTTCCTCGCACAGATACGCAGTATTTT.

This chain links TRBV6-5 with TRBJ2-5; D is possibly TRBD1 or TRBD2 (5 bases each). Germline-derived CDR1 and CDR2 are MNHEY and SVGAGI. V was shortened by 5 bases and J by 5 bases, with 12 bases between the two germline ends. The CDR3 is made up of 13 amino acids. CDR3 bases: TGTGCCAGCAGTCCCCTATGGGGGGAGACCCAGTACTTC. It codes for CASSPLWGETQYF.

Written as DNA, the CDR3 is TGCAGCGCGTTGGGCGGGGCCTCCTACGAGCAGTACTTC. This codes for CSALGGASYEQYF. The V gene is TRBV29-1, the J gene TRBJ2-7, with D possibly being TRBD2 (6 bases). Trimming stripped 7 bases from V and 0 bases from J, with 13 bases between. Germline-derived CDR1 and CDR2 are SQVTM and ANQGSEA. CDR3 length: 13 amino acids.

The chain uses TRBV30 and TRBJ2-4; 8 bases match TRBD1. The CDR3 contains 14 residues. The ends lost 2 bases at V and 7 bases at J; junction bases unmatched: 7. CDR1 is GTSNPN, CDR2 SVGIG, per germline (reference sequence). The CDR3 loop is CAWSPGQGENIQYF. The CDR3 nucleotides are TGTGCCTGGAGTCCCGGACAGGGAGAGAACATTCAGTACTTC. Looking up the rest from reference TRBV30 and TRBJ2-4 gives the full variable domain: SQTIHQWPATLVQPVGSPLSLECTVEGTSNPNLYWYRQAAGRGLQLLFYSVGIGQISSEVPQNLSASRPQDRQFILSSKKLLLSDSGFYLCAWSPGQGENIQYFGAGTRLSVL.

This chain connects TRBV4-1 to TRBJ1-2, with 7 positions matching TRBD1. After removal of 3 bases from V and 2 bases from J, the junction contained 9 bases not matched to a gene. The CDR3 consists of 16 residues. Germline V CDR1 and CDR2: MGHRA, YSYEKL. DNA for the CDR3: TGCGCCAGCAGCCAGTATCACGGACAGGCCAACTATGGCTACACCTTC. Residues: CASSQYHGQANYGYTF.

The chain recombines TRBV5-1 with TRBJ2-7; D possibly corresponds to TRBD1 (6 bases). This CDR3 is 13 amino acids long. Germline CDR1 and CDR2: SGHRS and YFSETQ. V shed 3 bases and J shed 2 bases, with 9 bases lying between them. The CDR3 DNA reads as TGCGCCAGCAGCTGGACAGAAACCTACGAGCAGTACTTC. It yields the protein CASSWTETYEQYF.

Details on this clone: This sample includes further DNA sequences coding for the same CDR3. The chain employs TRBV6-1 and TRBJ2-5, with D unresolved. The V gene lost 2 bases and the J gene lost 2 bases, with 12 bases spanning the gap. The CDR3 length is 15 residues. The germline CDR1 and CDR2 sequences are MNHNS and SASEGT. CDR3 in DNA: TGTGCCAGCAGTGAATTTGCGGAGACACAAGAGACCCAGTACTTC. Amino acids: CASSEFAETQETQYF.

This clone was observed a single time. V usage is TRBV6-6 and J usage is TRBJ1-1; D gene uncertain. Germline CDR1 is MNHNY and CDR2 is SVGAGI (reference sequence). V was pared by 6 bases and J by 3 bases, with 11 bases between. The CDR3 sequence is 13 residues long. CDR3 coding DNA: TGTGCCAGCAGCCCTACTAGGGACACTGAAGCTTTCTTT. Its protein product is CASSPTRDTEAFF.

The rearrangement links TRBV2 to TRBJ1-5; 12 bases match TRBD1. The ends lost 4 bases at V and 7 bases at J; junction bases unmatched: 5. The germline V gene has CDR1 SNHLY and CDR2 FYNNEI. The CDR3 spans 15 residues. The CDR3 is CASSAGTGGWQPQHF. The CDR3 DNA sequence: TGTGCCAGCAGTGCCGGGACAGGGGGCTGGCAGCCCCAGCATTTT.